These 14 T cell receptor beta chains share one sample of origin, sequenced in a study of beta chain features in type 1 diabetes (dated by TCRdb to the late 2010s). Libraries were built with the immunoSEQ multiplex PCR assay. All of the isolated RNA was reverse transcribed with the High Capacity cDNA Reverse Transcription Kit, so expressed TCRB transcripts were sequenced. The table was pulled from immuneACCESS by TCRdb, which kept in-frame rearrangements only. Such tables lose some clones; where checked, under half of the loss comes from unresolved V genes, and the rest has no known cause. The sample yields about 620,000 clones; around 16% were counted once. More than 0.08% of the sample comes from the top ten. Sequenced sample: naive CD4+ T cells from blood. Sample cell subset or site, as interpreted from the label and publication: true naive CD4+ T cells. The receptors shown here come from a man aged 18 to 35 in good health.

J is TRBJ2-7 and V is TRBV25-1; D is uncertain. The CDR3 loop spans 15 amino acids. The V gene lost 5 bases and the J gene lost 2 bases, with 16 bases spanning the gap. Germline V lookup: CDR1 MGHDK, CDR2 SYGVNS. In nucleotides, the CDR3 is TGTGCCAGCAGTCCCCGTGGTGGGTTAGCCTACGAGCAGTACTTC. Its protein product is CASSPRGGLAYEQYF.

V is TRBV4-3 and J is TRBJ2-5, with 9 nucleotides matching TRBD1. Germline loops: CDR1 LGHNA, CDR2 YSLEER. The CDR3 loop spans 15 amino acids. Trimming cost V 3 bases and J 6 bases; bases outside gene matches: 8. The CDR3 reads CASSQEGQGGQTQYF. In DNA form, the CDR3 reads TGCGCCAGCAGCCAGGAGGGACAGGGCGGCCAGACCCAGTACTTC.

This chain uses TRBV5-6 with TRBJ1-6; the D gene is possibly TRBD1 (5 bases). The CDR3 has 17 amino acids. Per germline, CDR1 SGHDT and CDR2 YYEEEE. Between the trimmed V and J ends, which lost 0 bases and 9 bases, there was a span of 19 bases. This CDR3 reads CASSLAALSGGSSPLHF. CDR3 nucleotides: TGTGCCAGCAGCTTGGCCGCGCTGTCGGGGGGAAGTTCACCCCTCCACTTT.

V and J are TRBV5-1 and TRBJ2-7; 9 positions match TRBD1. This CDR3 spans 14 amino acids. J was trimmed by 4 bases and V by 3 bases; bases with no gene match: 5. Germline CDR1 reads SGHRS; CDR2 reads YFSETQ. CDR3 protein: CASSSGQGPYEQYF. The CDR3, as DNA: TGCGCCAGCAGCTCAGGACAGGGGCCTTACGAGCAGTACTTC.

This rearrangement joins TRBV10-3 to TRBJ1-1, with no clear D. Between the trimmed V and J ends, which lost 0 bases and 5 bases, there was a span of 7 bases. Germline V lookup: CDR1 ENHRY, CDR2 SYGVKD. CDR3 length: 13 amino acids. CDR3 sequence (DNA): TGTGCCATCAGTGAGTCGTCTATTACTGAAGCTTTCTTT. It translates to CAISESSITEAFF.

The sample holds a few counts of this clone. The genes are TRBV28 and TRBJ2-7; weak D call: TRBD2 (6 bases). CDR1 and CDR2 (germline): MDHEN, SYDVKM. V lost 6 bases, J lost 6 bases, and 18 bases lay in between. The CDR3 spans 14 residues. Written as DNA, the CDR3 is TGTGCCAGCAGGGGGCGGAGGGGAGCGGTCGAGCAGTACTTC. Translating gives CASRGRRGAVEQYF.

This clone was seen more than once but under ten times. The chain links TRBV7-2 to TRBJ1-6; tentatively, D is TRBD1 (5 bases). Trimming shortened V by 1 base and J by 11 bases, and 15 bases separated the two germline ends. Germline V lookup: CDR1 SGHTA, CDR2 FQGNSA. There are 15 residues in the CDR3. As DNA, the CDR3 is TGTGCCAGCAGCTTAGAGGGGCAGGGATCTGCACCCCTCCACTTT. Residues: CASSLEGQGSAPLHF. Full variable domain (remainder filled in from reference TRBV7-2 and TRBJ1-6): GAGVSQSPSNKVTEKGKDVELRCDPISGHTALYWYRQSLGQGLEFLIYFQGNSAPDKSGLPSDRFSAERTGGSVSTLTIQRTQQEDSAVYLCASSLEGQGSAPLHFGNGTRLTVT.

This clone was detected a few times. V gene TRBV7-2 combines with J gene TRBJ2-3, with TRBD2 as a possible D gene (6 bases). Germline loops: CDR1 SGHTA, CDR2 FQGNSA. The CDR3 is made up of 12 amino acids. V gave up 6 bases and J gave up 12 bases, with 16 bases separating them. For the CDR3, the DNA is TGTGCCAGCAGTCAGGGCGGGGCCGGTCAGTATTTT. Protein product: CASSQGGAGQYF.

The V call is TRBV7-3, the J call TRBJ1-5, with unresolved D. V shed 0 bases and J shed 6 bases, with 9 bases lying between them. This CDR3 has 14 amino acids. Germline values: CDR1 SGHTA, CDR2 FQGTGA. CDR3 loop: CASSLTGRVQPQHF. CDR3 nucleotide sequence: TGTGCCAGCAGCTTAACAGGGCGGGTTCAGCCCCAGCATTTT. Based on the CDR3 plus reference TRBV7-3 and TRBJ1-5, the full variable domain is GAGVSQTPSNKVTEKGKYVELRCDPISGHTALYWYRQSLGQGPEFLIYFQGTGAADDSGLPNDRFFAVRPEGSVSTLKIQRTERGDSAVYLCASSLTGRVQPQHFGDGTRLSIL.

This clone was seen a few times. V usage is TRBV5-1 and J usage is TRBJ1-5; 10 nucleotides agree with TRBD1. Losses at the gene ends were 3 bases for V and 4 bases for J; bases not matched to a gene: 4. Germline-derived CDR1 and CDR2 are SGHRS and YFSETQ. CDR3 length equals 15 residues. CDR3 region: CASSWGTGVNQPQHF. CDR3 DNA: TGCGCCAGCAGCTGGGGGACAGGGGTGAATCAGCCCCAGCATTTT.

The V and J genes are TRBV7-2 and TRBJ2-1; TRBD2 aligns across 11 bases. Germline CDR1 is SGHTA and CDR2 is FQGNSA. The length of the CDR3 is 15 residues. Written as DNA, the CDR3 is TGTGCTGCGTCTCCGGAGCTAGCGGGGGGTCTTGAGCAGTTCTTC. Its protein is CAASPELAGGLEQFF.

J is TRBJ2-2 and V is TRBV7-9; TRBD1 or TRBD2 may be the D gene (5 bases each). The V end was cut by 5 bases, the J end by 2 bases, with 9 bases between. The CDR3 runs 14 residues. Germline V gives CDR1 SEHNR, CDR2 FQNEAQ (reference sequence). The CDR3 DNA follows: TGTGCCAGCAGCCCCCGGGACAACACCGGGGAGCTGTTTTTT. The encoded protein is CASSPRDNTGELFF.

This clone showed up just a few times. Within the sample, other DNA sequences also encode this same CDR3. The chain combines TRBV28 with TRBJ2-3; D remains unclear. Trimming took off 2 bases at V and 0 bases at J, with 3 bases between the two ends. The CDR3 has 13 residues. From germline, CDR1 is MDHEN and CDR2 SYDVKM. DNA of the CDR3: TGTGCCAGCAGTTTAGGAAGCACAGATACGCAGTATTTT. It yields the protein CASSLGSTDTQYF.

This clone was picked up a small number of times. The CDR3 nucleotides are TGTGCCATCAGTGCCGGACTAGCGGCCCGCTCCTACAATGAGCAGTTCTTC. Amino acids: CAISAGLAARSYNEQFF. The rearrangement uses TRBV10-3 and TRBJ2-1; TRBD2 matches 10 bases. CDR3 length: 17 residues. Germline values: CDR1 ENHRY, CDR2 SYGVKD. V trimming: 4 bases; J trimming: 0 bases; junction bases outside the gene matches: 6.